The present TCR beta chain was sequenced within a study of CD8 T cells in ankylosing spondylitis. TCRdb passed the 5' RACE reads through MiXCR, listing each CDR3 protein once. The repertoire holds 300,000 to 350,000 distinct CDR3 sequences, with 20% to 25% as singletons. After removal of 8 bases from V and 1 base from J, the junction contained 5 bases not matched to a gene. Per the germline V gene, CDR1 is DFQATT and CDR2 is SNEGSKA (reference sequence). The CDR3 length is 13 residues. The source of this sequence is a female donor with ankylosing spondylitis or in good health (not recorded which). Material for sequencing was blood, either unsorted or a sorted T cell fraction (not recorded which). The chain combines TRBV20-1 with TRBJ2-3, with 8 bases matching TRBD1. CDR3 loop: CSLNRGGTDTQYF. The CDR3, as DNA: TGCAGTCTTAACAGGGGGGGCACAGATACGCAGTATTTT.